This TCR beta chain was recovered during a study of T cell repertoires in cytomegalovirus infection. Whole-study context: Through public TCR beta signatures, both CMV infection and matching HLA type were indicated. Study-level results: What dominated the ex vivo response were HLA-C-restricted CMV-specific TCR beta clonotypes. Frequencies of public TCR beta families were cumulated, and this identified carriers of CMV plus the relevant HLA.

CDR1 and CDR2 (germline): DFQATT, SNEGSKA (reference sequence). The CDR3 has 15 residues. The trim removed 1 base at V and 0 bases at J, leaving 4 bases unmatched. In its sample, this clonotype was seen many times. What it recognizes is unknown. TCRdb used MiXCR to reprocess the reads, holding one entry per CDR3 protein. The table has a few hundred thousand distinct CDR3 sequences, about 18% seen once. The chain employs TRBV20-1 and TRBJ2-7; 9 bases are shared with TRBD1. The sequenced material came from CD8+ T cells from PBMCs. This TCR came from a human donor in good health (CMV status not recorded). Some clones in this sample may be carry-over from other donors' samples. The CDR3 bases are TGCAGTGCTAGAGGCGACAGGGGGATCTCCTACGAGCAGTACTTC. Protein sequence: CSARGDRGISYEQYF.